These 14 T cell receptor beta chains share one sample of origin, sequenced in a study of CD8+CD57+ T cells in acquired aplastic anemia. Using genomic DNA as the template, TCR beta VDJ and CDR3 profiling was carried out. TCRdb re-called the reads through MiXCR, storing one row per CDR3 protein. Here the sample spans 250,000 to 350,000 distinct CDR3 sequences, 56% being singletons. Sequencing input: sorted CD4+, CD8+, or CD8+CD57+ T cells (not recorded which) from PBMCs. Receptors originate from a human donor with severe aplastic anemia or a healthy control (not recorded which).

The gene calls are TRBV20-1 and TRBJ2-5; 11 positions match TRBD1. Unmatched junction bases numbered 2, after V lost 3 bases and J lost 2 bases. CDR3 length: 14 residues. Germline-derived CDR1 and CDR2 are DFQATT and SNEGSKA (reference sequence). The DNA of the CDR3 is TGCAGTGCTAGCGGGACAGGGGGGCAAGAGACCCAGTACTTC. Translated, it gives CSASGTGGQETQYF.

This clonotype was seen many times. The chain recombines TRBV24-1 with TRBJ2-5; 9 nucleotides match TRBD1. This CDR3 has 16 residues. V trimming: 0 bases; J trimming: 5 bases; junction bases outside the gene matches: 6. Germline lookup yields CDR1 KGHDR and CDR2 SFDVKD. The CDR3 coding sequence is TGTGCCACCAGTGATTTGAACAGGGGGCTTGGGGAGACCCAGTACTTC. It yields the protein CATSDLNRGLGETQYF.

This chain connects TRBV4-1 to TRBJ2-5, with D perhaps matching TRBD1 (5 bases). Per the germline V gene, CDR1 is MGHRA and CDR2 is YSYEKL. V shed 5 bases and J shed 1 base, with 8 bases lying between them. The CDR3 has 13 amino acids. DNA for the CDR3: TGCGCCAGCAGCAAGGGGTTCCAAGAGACCCAGTACTTC. It yields the protein CASSKGFQETQYF.

V and J are TRBV7-9 and TRBJ2-3; TRBD2 might be the D (6 bases). The V gene's germline CDR1 is SEHNR and CDR2 FQNEAQ (reference sequence). The germline V and J ends were trimmed by 4 bases and 3 bases, with 17 bases remaining between them. This CDR3 spans 16 amino acids. The CDR3 bases are TGTGCCAGCAGCTCCATCCGGACGGCGGGGACAGATACGCAGTATTTT. Protein: CASSSIRTAGTDTQYF.

This chain uses TRBV9 with TRBJ2-3, with 8 nucleotides matching TRBD1. CDR1 is SGDLS, CDR2 YYNGEE, per germline. The CDR3 is made up of 16 amino acids. The V gene end was trimmed by 0 bases and the J gene end by 2 bases; junction bases not matched to a gene: 5. In DNA form, the CDR3 reads TGTGCCAGCAGCGTAGTCGGGACAGGCCTCACAGATACGCAGTATTTT. It encodes CASSVVGTGLTDTQYF.

This rearrangement joins TRBV7-6 to TRBJ1-5; D gene uncertain. Trimming removed 5 bases at V and 3 bases at J, with 8 bases between. This CDR3 contains 13 residues. Germline CDR1 is SGHVS and CDR2 is FNYEAQ. In nucleotides, the CDR3 is TGTGCCAGCAGCCCGTCGGTCAATCAGCCCCAGCATTTT. Protein sequence: CASSPSVNQPQHF.

This chain links TRBV2 with TRBJ1-3; 7 positions agree with TRBD1. The trim removed 10 bases at V and 0 bases at J, leaving 15 bases unmatched. The CDR3 contains 17 residues. Germline V gives CDR1 SNHLY, CDR2 FYNNEI. The CDR3 spells CATTDRPYDLSGNTIYF. The CDR3 DNA sequence: TGTGCCACCACGGACAGGCCCTACGATCTCTCTGGAAACACCATATATTTT.

Many counts were recorded for this clonotype. The chain employs TRBV10-3 and TRBJ2-5; D might be TRBD1 (6 bases). This CDR3 is 12 amino acids long. The V gene lost 2 bases and the J gene lost 8 bases, with 9 bases spanning the gap. From germline, CDR1 is ENHRY and CDR2 SYGVKD. This CDR3 reads CAISEGRGTQYF. As DNA, the CDR3 is TGTGCCATCAGTGAGGGCAGGGGAACCCAGTACTTC.

The genes are TRBV5-1 and TRBJ2-3; 11 bases map to TRBD1. This CDR3 has 14 residues. Germline V gene sequence: CDR1 SGHRS, CDR2 YFSETQ. The ends lost 4 bases at V and 5 bases at J; junction bases unmatched: 3. CDR3 sequence (DNA): TGCGCCAGCAGCATGGGACAGGGGGTAGATACGCAGTATTTT. Its translation is CASSMGQGVDTQYF. Filled out from reference TRBV5-1 and TRBJ2-3, the complete variable domain reads KAGVTQTPRYLIKTRGQQVTLSCSPISGHRSVSWYQQTPGQGLQFLFEYFSETQRNKGNFPGRFSGRQFSNSRSEMNVSTLELGDSALYLCASSMGQGVDTQYFGPGTRLTVL.

As concerns this clonotype: This may arise from a read error, as a much more abundant clone is one base away. The chain uses TRBV7-3 and TRBJ1-1, with D possibly being TRBD1 (5 bases). V was cut by 5 bases and J by 1 base, with 41 bases left in between. The CDR3 covers 24 residues. From germline, CDR1 is SGHTA and CDR2 FQGTGA. The CDR3 loop is CASSLQAWEPYRETRTGTNTEAFF. The CDR3 coding sequence is TGTGCCAGCAGCCTACAGGCTTGGGAGCCCTACCGGGAGACGCGGACCGGGACGAACACTGAAGCTTTCTTT. Full variable domain (outside the CDR3, taken from reference TRBV7-3 and TRBJ1-1): GAGVSQTPSNKVTEKGKYVELRCDPISGHTALYWYRQSLGQGPEFLIYFQGTGAADDSGLPNDRFFAVRPEGSVSTLKIQRTERGDSAVYLCASSLQAWEPYRETRTGTNTEAFFGQGTRLTVV.

The chain employs TRBV6-5 and TRBJ1-1; 8 bases match TRBD1. CDR3 length: 13 amino acids. The junction had 9 bases not matched to a gene; V was cut back by 5 bases and J by 10 bases. Per germline, CDR1 MNHEY and CDR2 SVGAGI. DNA of the CDR3: TGTGCCAGCAGTATCCGCCAGGGGGCGAGAGCTTTCTTT. The encoded protein is CASSIRQGARAFF.

This clonotype was detected once. V and J are TRBV2 and TRBJ1-4, with TRBD1 matching 9 bases. The CDR3 length is 15 residues. Germline values: CDR1 SNHLY, CDR2 FYNNEI. Germline trimming cut 6 bases from V and 7 bases from J; bases unmatched to any gene: 9. The CDR3 sequence is CASRETGGRGEKLFF. The CDR3 DNA reads TGTGCCAGCAGGGAAACAGGGGGCCGGGGTGAAAAACTGTTTTTT. Using reference TRBV2 and TRBJ1-4 for the parts outside the CDR3, the full variable domain is EPEVTQTPSHQVTQMGQEVILRCVPISNHLYFYWYRQILGQKVEFLVSFYNNEISEKSEIFDDQFSVERPDGSNFTLKIRSTKLEDSAMYFCASRETGGRGEKLFFGSGTQLSVL.

This clonotype was seen only a few times. This may be a read error: a much more frequent sequence differs by one nucleotide. CDR3 coding DNA: TGTGACAGCAGTTACTCGAATAGGGCAGACACTGAAGCTTTCTTT. This encodes CDSSYSNRADTEAFF. This chain uses TRBV6-9 with TRBJ1-1; D gene uncertain. In germline, CDR1 is MNHGY, CDR2 SVAAGI. There are 15 residues in the CDR3.

Remarks on this clonotype: The germline gene is not matched at one end of the junction; a read error may be the cause. This chain links TRBV18 with TRBJ2-7; tentatively, D is TRBD1 or TRBD2 (6 bases each). The CDR3 length is 13 residues. Germline values: CDR1 KGHSH, CDR2 LQKENI. The CDR3: CASSPPKGGRRDF. The CDR3 DNA is TGTGCCAGCTCACCACCCAAGGGGGGACGAAGGGACTTC.